This entry features one TCR beta chain sequence. This sample is part of a study of glioma-infiltrating T cells after dendritic cell vaccination. Here immunoSEQ multiplex PCR was the method, and the copy in TCRdb shows in-frame clones only, minus some. The sample yields around 67,000 clones, around 81% seen once. Isocitrate dehydrogenase mutation was absent in all glioblastoma patients. The TCR originated in a human donor with glioblastoma. The input for sequencing was blood, taken before dendritic cell vaccination.

The CDR3 reads CASSSGTAFTGELFF. Here the CDR3 DNA reads TGTGCCAGTAGTTCCGGGACAGCCTTCACCGGGGAGCTGTTTTTT. This chain connects TRBV19 to TRBJ2-2; 7 bases align to TRBD1. Per germline, CDR1 LNHDA and CDR2 SQIVND (reference sequence). This CDR3 has 15 amino acids. V lost 5 bases, J lost 4 bases, and 7 bases stayed unmatched.